The rows below give T cell receptor beta chains drawn from one sample of a study of blood T cell repertoires in COVID-19. Clones were sequenced by immunoSEQ multiplex PCR, and TCRdb holds only the in-frame ones, with some missing. The repertoire holds 200,000 to 250,000 clones, with 70% to 90% as singletons. Sequencing used peripheral blood. All receptors derive from a man aged 45-65 years with COVID-19, enrolled during active disease. Both conserved end residues are part of each CDR3. A D gene is named only where the DNA matches it firmly. The size field is filled for only some rows; it gives once, few, many or a size class.

TRBJ2-3 | - | TRBV6-5 | once | TGTGCCAGCAGTCCAGCGGCTAGCACAGATACGCAGTATTTT | CASSPAASTDTQYF
TRBJ2-2 | - | TRBV2 | - | TGTGCCAGCACCCTCCACAGGGACACCGGGGAGCTGTTTTTT | CASTLHRDTGELFF
TRBJ1-6 | TRBD1 | TRBV27 | - | TGTGCCAGCAGTTTTGGGGACAGGGCTTCACCCCTCCACTTT | CASSFGDRASPLHF
TRBJ2-5 | - | TRBV14 | - | TGTGCCAGCAGCCAAGATGGTTGGGCCCCCCAAGAGACCCAGTACTTC | CASSQDGWAPQETQYF
TRBJ2-5 | TRBD2 | TRBV2 | - | TGTGCCAGCAGTGTAGAGACTAGCGCCGCGGGGAGAGAGACCCAGTACTTC | CASSVETSAAGRETQYF
TRBJ2-6 | - | TRBV6-2/TRBV6-3 | - | TGTGCCAGCAGTTACGGGGGGACTGGGGCCAACGTCCTGACTTTC | CASSYGGTGANVLTF
TRBJ2-7 | TRBD1 | TRBV15 | once | TGTGCCACCAGCAGAGATGGGACAGACTACGAGCAGTACTTC | CATSRDGTDYEQYF
TRBJ2-7 | - | TRBV21-1 | - | TGTGCCAGCAGCAAAGATAAGAACAGCCGCCTCCTTGGGGAGCAGTACTTC | CASSKDKNSRLLGEQYF
TRBJ2-7 | - | TRBV27 | - | TGTGCCAGCAGTTTTGCGCAGGGAGAGCAGTACTTC | CASSFAQGEQYF
TRBJ2-5 | - | TRBV7-9 | - | TGTGCCAGCAGCTCGGGAAACCACATCCAAGAGACCCAGTACTTC | CASSSGNHIQETQYF
TRBJ1-3 | - | TRBV7-2 | - | TGTGCCAGCAGCTTTAATTCTATGCCCACCTCTGGAAACACCATATATTTT | CASSFNSMPTSGNTIYF
TRBJ2-1 | TRBD2 | TRBV18 | - | TGTGCCAGCTCACCACCCCTAGGGACTAGCGGGGGGTACAATGAGCAGTTCTTC | CASSPPLGTSGGYNEQFF
TRBJ2-7 | - | TRBV6-1 | - | TGTGCCAGCAGTGATTGGGGCACCTACGAGCAGTACTTC | CASSDWGTYEQYF
TRBJ2-7 | TRBD1 | TRBV6-5 | - | TGTGCCAGCAGTTCCTTACGGACAGGGGGGAGAGGCGAGCAGTACTTC | CASSSLRTGGRGEQYF
TRBJ1-4 | TRBD1 | TRBV7-6 | - | TGTGCCAGCAGCATGAGGGACAGATCGAATGAAAAACTGTTTTTT | CASSMRDRSNEKLFF
TRBJ2-1 | - | TRBV4-3 | - | TGCGCCAGCAGCCTAGCGCGGGCCTCACTCCGTGAGCAGTTCTTC | CASSLARASLREQFF
TRBJ1-2 | - | TRBV6-1 | - | TGTGCCAGCAGTGCGACAGATCTCCACGGTGGGCCCAATGGCTACACCTTC | CASSATDLHGGPNGYTF
TRBJ2-5 | TRBD1 | TRBV18 | - | TGTGCCAGCTGCCGGGGGACAGGGCCGGAAGAGACCCAGTACTTC | CASCRGTGPEETQYF
TRBJ2-6 | - | TRBV5-1 | - | TGCGCCAGCAGCATGGGACTCATCTCTGGGGCCAACGTCCTGACTTTC | CASSMGLISGANVLTF
TRBJ1-5 | - | TRBV28 | - | TGTGCCAGCAGTTTAGACGGGGAACAGCCCCAGCATTTT | CASSLDGEQPQHF
TRBJ2-7 | TRBD1 | TRBV30 | - | TGTGCCTGGATGACAGGGGGCGACGAGCAGTACTTC | CAWMTGGDEQYF
TRBJ2-3 | TRBD2 | TRBV5-1 | - | TGCGCCAGCATTGGCGGGACTAGGGATACGCAGTATTTT | CASIGGTRDTQYF
TRBJ1-2 | - | TRBV6-2/TRBV6-3 | - | TGTGCCAGCAGTTACTCGGAGACAGCCGGTGACTATGGCTACACCTTC | CASSYSETAGDYGYTF
TRBJ2-3 | TRBD2 | TRBV7-9 | - | TGTGCCAGCAGCTTAAGGTCTAGCGGGATATCGCCCAGCACAGATACGCAGTATTTT | CASSLRSSGISPSTDTQYF
TRBJ1-3 | TRBD1 | TRBV2 | - | TGTGCCAGCAGTGAAACTCCTAGGGGGCCTGGAAACACCATATATTTT | CASSETPRGPGNTIYF
TRBJ2-1 | TRBD2 | TRBV9 | - | TGTGCCAGCAGCGTAAGTAGCGGGAGATCGGATGAGCAGTTCTTC | CASSVSSGRSDEQFF
TRBJ2-1 | TRBD2 | TRBV6-6 | - | TGTGCCAGCATACCCCGGCTAGCGGGAGGGCGCAATGAGCAGTTCTTC | CASIPRLAGGRNEQFF